These 21 T cell receptor beta chains came from one sample sequenced in a study of beta chain features in type 1 diabetes. Study-level findings and limits: All four CD4+ subsets from Type 1 diabetes patients carried moderately but significantly shorter TCRB CDR3s.

The antigens of these receptors remain unknown. Every isolated RNA sample was fully reverse transcribed, so sequencing captured expressed TCRB transcripts. The repertoire was sequenced with immunoSEQ multiplex PCR; TCRdb's copy has only in-frame clones and lacks some. There are approximately 160,000 clones in the sample; under 13% occur only once, and approximately 0.46% lies in the top ten. Sequencing was performed on central memory CD4+ T cells from blood. Every receptor here comes from a man aged 25-40 years with type 1 diabetes.

The J gene is TRBJ2-3, the V gene TRBV6-9; a possible D gene is TRBD1 (5 bases). The CDR3 sequence is 14 residues long. V lost 5 bases and J lost 0, with 9 bases in between. Germline V gene data show CDR1 as MNHGY and CDR2 as SVAAGI. This CDR3 is CASSDKGSTDTQYF. The CDR3 DNA sequence: TGTGCCAGCAGTGATAAGGGGAGCACAGATACGCAGTATTTT.

The rearrangement joins TRBV18 to TRBJ2-7; 7 bases fit TRBD1. The CDR3 length is 14 residues. CDR1 KGHSH and CDR2 LQKENI come from the germline V gene. J was trimmed by 1 base and V by 6 bases; bases with no gene match: 6. The CDR3 DNA sequence: TGTGCCAGCTCGCAGGACAGGCAGTCCTACGAGCAGTACTTC. This sequence encodes CASSQDRQSYEQYF. The whole variable domain, filled in from reference TRBV18 and TRBJ2-7, reads NAGVMQNPRHLVRRRGQEARLRCSPMKGHSHVYWYRQLPEEGLKFMVYLQKENIIDESGMPKERFSAEFPKEGPSILRIQQVVRGDSAAYFCASSQDRQSYEQYFGPGTRLTVT.

The chain has TRBV5-4 and TRBJ2-3, with 8 bases that match TRBD2. V lost 0 bases and J lost 4; bases outside the gene matches: 4. CDR1 SGHNT and CDR2 YYREEE come from the germline V gene (reference sequence). The CDR3 is 15 amino acids. The CDR3 coding sequence is TGTGCCAGCAGCTTGGGAAGCGGGAGTGCAGATACGCAGTATTTT. Its translation is CASSLGSGSADTQYF.

With respect to this clone: The limits of the CDR3 on the DNA are not certain, so only TCRdb's listed CDR3 is given. Other DNA sequences of this sample code for an identical CDR3. The chain couples TRBV9 to TRBJ1-5. Inclusive of both ends, the CDR3 amounts to 14 amino acids. In germline, CDR1 is SGDLS, CDR2 YYNGEE. CDR3 residues: CASSVGGGNQPQHF.

Points on this clone: The same CDR3 arises from other DNA sequences in this sample as well. CDR3 sequence reads: CASSPGDRNTGELFF. Written as DNA, the CDR3 is TGTGCCAGCTCACCAGGGGACAGAAACACCGGGGAGCTGTTTTTT. The chain recombines TRBV18 with TRBJ2-2; 7 bases match TRBD1. The V segment lost 2 bases and the J segment 2 bases; nucleotides outside the gene matches: 2. CDR1 is KGHSH, CDR2 LQKENI, per germline. The CDR3 consists of 15 residues.

The rearrangement uses TRBV4-1 and TRBJ2-1; D ambiguous. This CDR3 is built from 12 residues. Trimming removed 4 bases at V and 6 bases at J, with 7 bases between. Germline-derived CDR1 and CDR2 are MGHRA and YSYEKL. Here the CDR3 reads CASSLHTNEQFF. The CDR3 DNA reads TGCGCCAGCAGCCTCCACACCAATGAGCAGTTCTTC.

The table lists this clone with a count of one. This CDR3 reads CASSLDVQGISTEAFF. The CDR3 DNA reads TGCGCCAGCAGCTTGGATGTGCAGGGGATATCGACTGAAGCTTTCTTT. This rearrangement joins TRBV5-1 to TRBJ1-1, with D possibly matching TRBD1 (6 bases). The CDR3 spans 16 residues. V lost 0 bases and J 5 bases, leaving 17 bases between the germline ends. Germline CDR1 and CDR2: SGHRS and YFSETQ.

This clone was seen only a few times. CDR3 in amino acids: CASSLALNSGTEAFF. The CDR3 nucleotides read TGTGCCAGCAGCTTAGCGCTCAATTCAGGCACTGAAGCTTTCTTT. V and J are TRBV7-2 and TRBJ1-1; D remains ambiguous. Trimming left V 0 bases short and J 4 bases short, with 12 bases between. CDR3 size: 15 residues. The germline V gene has CDR1 SGHTA and CDR2 FQGNSA.

The rearrangement joins TRBV5-1 to TRBJ2-7; 11 positions agree with TRBD1. CDR1 is SGHRS, CDR2 YFSETQ, per germline. The J segment lost 6 bases and the V segment lost 2 bases, leaving 4 bases of the junction unmatched. CDR3 length: 14 residues. CDR3 amino acids: CASSFGQGAGEQYF. CDR3 bases: TGCGCCAGCAGCTTCGGACAGGGGGCAGGCGAGCAGTACTTC.

This clone has a handful of counts. The chain recombines TRBV5-5 with TRBJ2-7; possible D gene TRBD2, 5 bases. The CDR3 length is 12 residues. V was shortened by 5 bases and J by 7 bases, with 13 bases between the two germline ends. The germline V gene encodes CDR1 SGHKS and CDR2 YYEKEE (reference sequence). As DNA, the CDR3 is TGTGCCAGCAGTAGAGAGGGCTCTGAGCAGTACTTC. Protein product: CASSREGSEQYF.

V and J are TRBV4-1 and TRBJ2-2; 7 positions match TRBD2. The CDR3 spans 21 residues. J lost 7 bases, V lost 1 base, and 24 bases had no gene match. Germline-derived CDR1 and CDR2 are MGHRA and YSYEKL. CDR3 amino acids: CASSQGIRPPRGGRAIGELFF. As DNA, the CDR3 is TGCGCCAGCAGCCAAGGAATACGGCCCCCTCGGGGCGGGAGAGCGATCGGGGAGCTGTTTTTT.

This chain joins TRBV18 and TRBJ1-5; 8 nucleotides match TRBD1. CDR1 KGHSH and CDR2 LQKENI come from the germline V gene. The CDR3 is 16 amino acids. J gave up 1 base and V 4 bases, and 6 bases lay outside the gene matches. The CDR3 here is CASSLQGARSNQPQHF. In DNA form, the CDR3 reads TGTGCCAGCTCACTGCAGGGGGCAAGGAGCAATCAGCCCCAGCATTTT. The full variable domain, its missing parts supplied by reference TRBV18 and TRBJ1-5, is NAGVMQNPRHLVRRRGQEARLRCSPMKGHSHVYWYRQLPEEGLKFMVYLQKENIIDESGMPKERFSAEFPKEGPSILRIQQVVRGDSAAYFCASSLQGARSNQPQHFGDGTRLSIL.

The chain links TRBV29-1 to TRBJ2-5, with TRBD2 matching 14 bases. Trimming at V came to 6 bases and at J to 5 bases, leaving 5 bases not matched to a gene. The CDR3 totals 14 residues. CDR1 SQVTM and CDR2 ANQGSEA come from the germline V gene. In DNA, the CDR3 is TGCAGCGTGGAGGGACTAGCGGGAGAGGAGACCCAGTACTTC. Its translation: CSVEGLAGEETQYF.

The sample holds a few counts of this clone. V gene TRBV5-1 combines with J gene TRBJ2-7, with 11 nucleotides matching TRBD1. The CDR3 loop spans 14 amino acids. V shed 0 bases and J 5 bases; nucleotides not matched to a gene: 1. Germline CDR1 reads SGHRS; CDR2 reads YFSETQ. The CDR3 loop reads CASSLGTGGDEQYF. Written as DNA, the CDR3 is TGCGCCAGCAGCTTGGGGACAGGGGGCGACGAGCAGTACTTC.

The chain carries TRBV6-5 and TRBJ2-5; 9 positions match TRBD2. TRBJ2-7 matches the DNA end more closely, so the J call is doubtful. The CDR3 loop spans 15 amino acids. The germline gives CDR1 MNHEY, CDR2 SVGAGI. The CDR3, as DNA: TGTGCCAGCAGTTATAGCGGGAGTAGATCCTACGAGCAGTACTTC. Amino acid sequence: CASSYSGSRSYEQYF.

This rearrangement joins TRBV28 to TRBJ2-3; D is perhaps TRBD2 (5 bases). The V gene lost 3 bases and the J gene lost 6 bases, with 16 bases spanning the gap. The CDR3 runs 15 residues. The germline CDR1 and CDR2 sequences are MDHEN and SYDVKM. Here the CDR3 DNA reads TGTGCCAGCAGTTTCGCGGGTACCCCTGGGGATACGCAGTATTTT. Translated: CASSFAGTPGDTQYF. The variable domain in full, with the rest retrieved from reference TRBV28 and TRBJ2-3, is DVKVTQSSRYLVKRTGEKVFLECVQDMDHENMFWYRQDPGLGLRLIYFSYDVKMKEKGDIPEGYSVSREKKERFSLILESASTNQTSMYLCASSFAGTPGDTQYFGPGTRLTVL.

The sample holds a few counts of this clone. The V and J genes are TRBV7-2 and TRBJ2-1, with 7 bases identical to TRBD2. Germline CDR1 reads SGHTA; CDR2 reads FQGNSA. The CDR3 is 16 residues long. J lost 2 bases, V lost 2 bases, and 6 bases had no gene match. The CDR3 nucleotides are TGTGCCAGCAGCTTATCGCTAGCGGTTACCTACAATGAGCAGTTCTTC. This encodes CASSLSLAVTYNEQFF. The full variable domain, with the rest looked up from reference TRBV7-2 and TRBJ2-1, is GAGVSQSPSNKVTEKGKDVELRCDPISGHTALYWYRQSLGQGLEFLIYFQGNSAPDKSGLPSDRFSAERTGGSVSTLTIQRTQQEDSAVYLCASSLSLAVTYNEQFFGPGTRLTVL.

This clone was observed a handful of times. The chain employs TRBV4-3 and TRBJ1-2, with D maybe TRBD1 (5 bases). The V and J ends lost 0 bases and 4 bases respectively, with 6 bases between them. Germline V gene sequence: CDR1 LGHNA, CDR2 YSLEER. The CDR3 is 13 amino acids. CDR3: CASSQDRAYGYTF. In nucleotides, the CDR3 is TGCGCCAGCAGCCAAGACAGGGCCTATGGCTACACCTTC.

V and J are TRBV28 and TRBJ1-5; weak D call: TRBD1 (5 bases). The V gene lost 3 bases and the J gene lost 7 bases, with 13 bases spanning the gap. The CDR3 covers 14 residues. Germline CDR1 reads MDHEN; CDR2 reads SYDVKM. The CDR3 coding sequence is TGTGCCAGCAGTTTCGGGGGTTCTCGGCAGCCCCAGCATTTT. This codes for CASSFGGSRQPQHF.

The genes are TRBV28 and TRBJ1-4; 8 nucleotides agree with TRBD1. Germline CDR1 MDHEN, CDR2 SYDVKM. CDR3 length equals 13 residues. Trimming at V came to 6 bases and at J to 8 bases, leaving 5 bases not matched to a gene. CDR3 in amino acids: CASSRDRKEKLFF. In DNA, the CDR3 is TGTGCCAGCAGCCGGGACAGGAAAGAAAAACTGTTTTTT.

This clone was seen more than once but under ten times. The J gene is TRBJ1-2, the V gene TRBV5-1, with 7 nucleotides matching TRBD1. V lost 2 bases and J lost 7; bases outside the gene matches: 8. Germline CDR1 and CDR2: SGHRS and YFSETQ. The CDR3 sequence is 14 residues long. The chain's CDR3 is CASSFQGERSGYTF. The CDR3 coding sequence is TGCGCCAGCAGCTTCCAGGGGGAAAGGTCTGGCTACACCTTC. The full variable domain, with the rest looked up from reference TRBV5-1 and TRBJ1-2, is KAGVTQTPRYLIKTRGQQVTLSCSPISGHRSVSWYQQTPGQGLQFLFEYFSETQRNKGNFPGRFSGRQFSNSRSEMNVSTLELGDSALYLCASSFQGERSGYTFGSGTRLTVV.